This TCR beta chain is from a study of blood T cell repertoires in COVID-19. Study summary: Collection of acute and convalescent COVID-19 samples took place in the United States, Italy and Spain. PBMCs, B-cell-depleted T cells, or T cells were the source of the cDNA or gDNA that made up the material.

The protocol was immunoSEQ multiplex PCR, while the TCRdb copy is restricted to in-frame clones and leaves out a portion. The sample includes about 80,000 clones, 65% to 90% of them seen just once. Trimming stripped 5 bases from V and 1 base from J, with 8 bases between. This CDR3 contains 13 residues. It was during active infection that Seattle patients were enrolled and then longitudinally followed. The chain recombines TRBV12-3 or TRBV12-4 with TRBJ1-2, with D possibly being TRBD1 (5 bases). This sequence was found in a man aged 50 to 59 with COVID-19, enrolled during active disease. Material: peripheral blood. CDR3 residues: CASSLTVNYGYTF. The CDR3 DNA sequence: TGTGCCAGCAGTCTGACAGTTAACTATGGCTACACCTTC.